These T cell receptor beta chains were read from a single sample in a study of metastatic and nonmetastatic thyroid tumors. TCRdb re-called clones from the PCR reads using MiXCR. Among roughly 90,000 clones listed, 15% were seen once. The sequenced sample consisted of blood. These receptors came from a female donor with papillary thyroid cancer or a benign thyroid nodule (not recorded which). Some clones in this sample may be carry-over from other donors' samples. The CDR3 runs from the conserved cysteine through the conserved F or W. The D gene is left open where the match is weak. Some rows have no size entry. The others give once, few or many, or a class for an expanded clone.

CDR3	DNA	V	J	D	size
CAISPKTGLETQYF	TGTGCCATCAGCCCAAAGACAGGCCTGGAGACCCAGTACTTC	TRBV7-9	TRBJ2-5	-	-
CASNQFGEKLFF	TGCGCCAGCAACCAATTTGGGGAAAAACTGTTTTTT	TRBV16	TRBJ1-4	-	-
CASTRLGEARNQPQHF	TGTGCCAGCACCCGATTAGGTGAGGCTCGCAATCAGCCCCAGCATTTT	TRBV5-8	TRBJ1-5	-	-
CASSLGLATYEQYF	TGTGCCAGCTCACTAGGACTAGCGACCTACGAGCAGTACTTC	TRBV18	TRBJ2-7	TRBD2	once
CASISNDRPSQFF	TGTGCCAGCATCTCGAACGACAGGCCCTCCCAGTTCTTC	TRBV7-9	TRBJ2-1	-	-
CASSQRNTYEQYF	TGTGCCAGCAGCCAAAGGAATACCTACGAGCAATACTTC	TRBV3-1	TRBJ2-7	-	-
CASSLSVEIYEQYF	TGTGCCAGCAGCTTAAGTGTGGAGATCTACGAGCAGTACTTC	TRBV7-9	TRBJ2-7	-	many
CASRETLSEDQPQHF	TGTGCCAGCAGGGAAACTCTCTCAGAGGATCAGCCCCAGCATTTT	TRBV28	TRBJ1-5	-	-
CASSTGGGLYEQYF	TGTGCCAGTAGTACCGGAGGGGGGCTTTACGAGCAGTACTTC	TRBV19	TRBJ2-7	-	many
CASHPQGNNQPQHF	TGTGCCAGCCACCCACAGGGAAACAATCAGCCCCAGCATTTT	TRBV6-1	TRBJ1-5	-	many
CAWSVALTRRIYGYTF	TGTGCCTGGAGTGTAGCCCTAACCCGAAGAATCTATGGCTACACCTTC	TRBV30	TRBJ1-2	-	many
CASKGVRYEQYF	TGTGCCAGCAAGGGGGTACGTTACGAGCAGTACTTC	TRBV28	TRBJ2-7	-	many
CASSSQGASYNSPLHF	TGTGCCAGCAGTTCACAGGGGGCCTCCTATAATTCACCCCTCCACTTT	TRBV28	TRBJ1-6	TRBD1	many
CASSFGQGFGTQYF	TGTGCCAGTAGTTTTGGACAGGGGTTTGGTACGCAGTATTTT	TRBV19	TRBJ2-3	TRBD1	few
CASIDKLRTGTYEQYF	TGTGCCAGTATTGATAAATTAAGGACAGGGACCTACGAGCAGTACTTC	TRBV19	TRBJ2-7	TRBD1	many
CASGSGSQETQYF	TGTGCCAGTGGTAGCGGATCGCAAGAGACCCAGTACTTC	TRBV19	TRBJ2-5	-	many
CASSQDSGNLNYGYTF	TGCGCCAGCAGCCAAGATTCGGGGAATCTCAACTATGGCTACACCTTC	TRBV4-1	TRBJ1-2	-	medium-sized
CASSSTIAGNTIYF	TGTGCCAGCAGCTCCACAATTGCTGGAAACACCATATATTTT	TRBV7-2	TRBJ1-3	-	many
CASTPSPHPSTF	-	TRBV7-4	TRBJ1-6	-	-
CASRLQGGQPQHF	TGTGCCAGCAGATTACAGGGCGGTCAGCCCCAGCATTTT	TRBV6-1	TRBJ1-5	-	many
CASSLAGGFGETQYF	TGTGCCAGCAGCTTAGCTGGTGGCTTTGGAGAGACCCAGTACTTC	TRBV7-2	TRBJ2-5	-	few
CASSTRGQPGELFF	TGTGCCAGTAGTACCCGCGGACAGCCCGGGGAGCTGTTTTTT	TRBV19	TRBJ2-2	-	many
CASSTPLDSQSWQPQHF	TGTGCCAGCAGTACCCCCCTGGACTCCCAAAGTTGGCAGCCCCAGCATTTT	TRBV28	TRBJ1-5	-	many
CASSIDYYGYTF	TGTGCCAGTAGTATAGACTATTATGGCTACACCTTC	TRBV19	TRBJ1-2	-	many
CSSKGTPEPETQYF	TGCAGCTCCAAAGGGACGCCGGAGCCGGAGACCCAGTACTTC	TRBV20-1	TRBJ2-5	-	many
CSASFGYEQYF	TGCAGTGCTAGCTTCGGGTACGAGCAGTACTTC	TRBV20-1	TRBJ2-7	-	many
CASSQDPGGNEQFF	TGTGCCAGCAGCCAAGATCCGGGGGGGAATGAGCAGTTCTTC	TRBV3-1	TRBJ2-1	TRBD2	once
CASSPSGGRNEQFF	TGCGCCAGCAGCCCGTCCGGGGGCCGGAATGAGCAGTTCTTC	TRBV5-1	TRBJ2-1	-	many
CASRPRVSYEQYF	TGTGCCAGTAGACCCCGGGTGTCCTACGAGCAGTACTTC	TRBV19	TRBJ2-7	-	-
CASSLTGPTDTQYF	TGTGCCAGCAGCTTAACGGGGCCCACAGATACGCAGTATTTT	TRBV7-3	TRBJ2-3	-	many
CASSRGRPRGGTEAFF	TGTGCCAGTAGTAGGGGTCGGCCCCGAGGGGGGACTGAAGCTTTCTTT	TRBV19	TRBJ1-1	-	many
CASSVGSREEQYF	TGTGCCAGCAGTGTCGGGAGCAGGGAAGAGCAGTACTTC	TRBV6-1	TRBJ2-7	-	-
CASIHTGTGYSPLHF	TGTGCCAGCATCCACACCGGGACAGGGTATTCACCCCTCCACTTT	TRBV6-1	TRBJ1-6	TRBD1	-
CASSEGGGCSYEQYF	TGTGCCAGCAGTGAAGGGGGGGGATGTTCTTACGAGCAGTACTTC	TRBV6-1	TRBJ2-7	TRBD2	-
CASSQALIIGNTIYF	TGTGCCAGCAGCCAAGCTCTGATCATCGGAAACACCATATATTTT	TRBV4-2	TRBJ1-3	-	many
CASSRDRGRDEQYF	TGTGCCAGCAGTAGGGACAGGGGGCGCGACGAGCAGTACTTC	TRBV12-3/TRBV12-4	TRBJ2-7	TRBD1	-
CSAHRGGSNQPHHF	TGCAGTGCTCACAGGGGGGGGAGCAATCAGCCTCATCATTTT	TRBV20-1	TRBJ1-5	TRBD1	-
CASSLWADYGYTF	TGTGCCAGCAGCTTATGGGCCGACTATGGCTACACCTTC	TRBV7-2	TRBJ1-2	-	many
CASSSRTGGPYEQYF	TGTGCCAGCAGCTCCCGGACAGGGGGACCCTACGAGCAGTACTTC	TRBV5-4	TRBJ2-7	TRBD1	few
CASSLSEGFEQFF	TGTGCCAGCAGCTTATCAGAGGGTTTTGAGCAGTTCTTC	TRBV11-3	TRBJ2-1	-	-
CASRLWLASRANVLTF	TGTGCCAGCAGACTGTGGTTGGCCTCTCGGGCCAACGTCCTGACTTTC	TRBV28	TRBJ2-6	-	-
CASSLQGWDNQPQHF	TGCGCCAGCAGCTTGCAGGGCTGGGACAATCAGCCCCAGCATTTT	TRBV5-1	TRBJ1-5	-	many
CASSGDRARTEAFF	TGTGCCAGCAGTGGGGACAGAGCGAGAACTGAAGCTTTCTTT	TRBV6-1	TRBJ1-1	TRBD1	many
CASSQEPRGPQHF	TGCGCCAGCAGCCAGGAACCCCGGGGGCCCCAGCATTTT	TRBV4-1	TRBJ1-5	-	few
CASSPLGTGDEKLFF	TGTGCCAGCTCACCTCTCGGGACAGGAGATGAAAAACTGTTTTTT	TRBV18	TRBJ1-4	TRBD1	many
CASSPHGVVGEEAQYF	TGTGCCAGCAGCCCCCACGGGGTGGTTGGGGAAGAGGCCCAGTACTTC	TRBV7-6	TRBJ2-5	-	-
CASITTSGGANEQYF	TGTGCCAGCATCACTACTAGCGGGGGGGCAAATGAGCAGTACTTC	TRBV11-2	TRBJ2-7	TRBD2	few
CASSATGNPRTGELFF	TGTGCCAGCAGCGCGACAGGGAATCCGAGAACCGGGGAGCTGTTTTTT	TRBV5-6	TRBJ2-2	TRBD1	many
CASRPYREANYGYTF	TGTGCCAGTAGACCCTACAGGGAGGCTAACTATGGCTACACCTTC	TRBV19	TRBJ1-2	-	many
CSAKDSRGTDTQYF	TGCAGTGCTAAAGATTCTCGGGGAACAGATACGCAGTATTTT	TRBV20-1	TRBJ2-3	-	few